Sequencing of this T cell receptor (beta chain) was carried out in a study of blood T cell repertoires in COVID-19 (dated by TCRdb to the early 2020s). With respect to the entire study: Samples from collaborators originated in the United States, Italy and Spain and spanned both the acute and convalescent phases of COVID-19. Where available, HLA class I and class II types were taken from metadata supplied by the sample provider and were not determined by assay-based typing. The samples were drawn from two sources: the first 160 participants of the ongoing ImmuneRACE study, and fewer than 1,500 subjects contributed by 6 global collaborators. The material from the prospective study consisted of cDNA or gDNA derived from T cells, B-cell-depleted T cells, or PBMCs. The sample metadata nearly always contained a de-identified subject ID, COVID-19 status, age in years and sex. The repertoires were released in a freely available public database meant as a resource for research on the immune response to SARS-CoV-2. The dataset comprised deeply sampled blood TCRbeta repertoires from subjects exposed to, actively infected with, or recovered from COVID-19. Paper-wide results and their limitations: The quantity of clinical and demographic metadata differed by source and by participant and was supplied without curation.

Concerning this clone: Its cognate antigen has yet to be identified. No base quality information exists; no much larger clone differs at one position.

Looking up the germline V gene yields CDR1 SGHRS and CDR2 YFSETQ. V lost 4 bases and J lost 6 bases, and the count of bases not matched to a germline gene is 10. From the cysteine through the phenylalanine, the CDR3 covers 16 amino acids. The sequence is cut down to CDR3 DNA, 48 bases in frame from base 1. The immunoSEQ Assay, a bias-controlled multiplex PCR, was used to amplify TCRbeta CDR3 regions from genomic DNA. The authors' pipeline ran thus. The number of nucleated cells in each sample was estimated by amplification of reference gene primers within the assay. To quantify the absolute abundance of each unique TCRbeta CDR3 rearrangement, sequence reads were collapsed and filtered. For each sample, productive Simpson clonality was calculated as the square root of Simpson's diversity index across productive rearrangements. The clones in this table, taken by TCRdb from immuneACCESS, are in-frame only. Not every clone is retained; where verified, under half of the shortfall comes from an unresolved V gene, and the cause of the rest is unknown. From that table come the V and J calls and clone size; the DNA was used to work out D and trimming. The sample has under 200,000 clones on record, 75% to 95% of them singletons. Of the sample, 0.53% falls within the top ten clones.

Whole blood was collected in K2EDTA tubes by collaborating institutions according to the institutions' own protocols. For TCRbeta analysis, collaborator samples were shipped as frozen whole blood, as isolated PBMCs, or as DNA extracted from either sample type. Sequencing used peripheral blood. The receptor was isolated from a man aged 50 to 59 with acute or convalescent COVID-19. This chain is built from TRBV5-1 and TRBJ2-1, with 10 junctional bases fitting TRBD2. The CDR3 region reads CASSIGVAGGINEQFF. The nucleotides are TGCGCCAGCAGCATCGGTGTAGCGGGAGGAATCAATGAGCAGTTCTTC.